One and the same sample provided the 28 T cell receptor beta chains below, sequenced in a study of cytomegalovirus exposure and HLA in healthy donors. The table came from immunoSEQ multiplex PCR; TCRdb's copy has only in-frame clones and leaves some out. The sample has fewer than 350,000 clones, approximately 88% seen once. Sequencing was performed on PBMCs. All receptors derive from a woman between 18 and 29 years old in good health and CMV-seronegative.

CDR3 region: CASSLEGRDNEQFF. The CDR3 DNA reads TGTGCCAGCAGCCTGGAGGGCCGAGACAATGAGCAGTTCTTC. This chain uses TRBV2 with TRBJ2-1; possibly TRBD2 for D (6 bases). This CDR3 contains 14 residues. CDR1 is SNHLY and CDR2 is FYNNEI in the germline V gene. V dropped 6 bases and J dropped 5 bases, with 14 bases sitting between them.

The CDR3 here is CASSPGGGTEAFF. In DNA, the CDR3 is TGTGCCAGCAGTCCCGGAGGAGGGACTGAAGCTTTCTTT. The rearrangement uses TRBV6-4 and TRBJ1-1, with unresolved D. The length of the CDR3 is 13 residues. Germline CDR1 is MRHNA and CDR2 is SNTAGT. Deletions cut 5 bases from V and 5 bases from J, with 12 bases between.

This clone has only one observation. The V and J genes are TRBV6-6 and TRBJ2-5, with 12 bases aligning to TRBD2. Germline CDR1 is MNHNY and CDR2 is SVGAGI (reference sequence). This CDR3 contains 16 residues. V lost 6 bases to trimming and J lost 5 bases; unmatched junction nucleotides: 10. CDR3 region: CASRPTSGRSPETQYF. In DNA form, the CDR3 reads TGTGCCAGCAGACCCACTAGCGGGAGGTCCCCCGAGACCCAGTACTTC.

The rearrangement uses TRBV28 and TRBJ1-1; tentatively, D is TRBD1 (6 bases). V was shortened by 6 bases and J by 5 bases, with 19 bases between the two germline ends. The CDR3 runs to 15 residues. Per germline, CDR1 MDHEN and CDR2 SYDVKM. In DNA form, the CDR3 reads TGTGCCAGCAGCATCACAGTGGGGGGGCGGACTGAAGCTTTCTTT. As protein: CASSITVGGRTEAFF.

The chain uses TRBV27 and TRBJ1-5; no reliable D call. From germline, CDR1 is MNHEY and CDR2 SMNVEV (reference sequence). CDR3 length: 13 residues. Trimming stripped 4 bases from V and 3 bases from J, with 7 bases between. The CDR3 loop is CASSWADNQPQHF. As DNA, the CDR3 is TGTGCCAGCAGTTGGGCCGACAATCAGCCCCAGCATTTT.

The J gene is TRBJ2-3, the V gene TRBV9; D perhaps matches TRBD2 (6 bases). The V end lost 0 bases, the J end lost 6 bases, and 11 bases lay between the germline ends. CDR3 length: 14 amino acids. The germline gives CDR1 SGDLS, CDR2 YYNGEE. The CDR3 spells CASSVAGRQDTQYF. Written as DNA, the CDR3 is TGTGCCAGCAGCGTAGCGGGGAGGCAGGATACGCAGTATTTT.

For the CDR3, the DNA is TGTGCCAGCAGCAGAAGCGGGAGCACAGATACGCAGTATTTT. Its protein is CASSRSGSTDTQYF. V gene TRBV5-4 combines with J gene TRBJ2-3; D is possibly TRBD2 (6 bases). The CDR3 is made up of 14 amino acids. Germline assignment: CDR1 SGHNT and CDR2 YYREEE (reference sequence). V lost 4 bases and J 0 bases, leaving 9 bases between the germline ends.

V is TRBV2 and J is TRBJ2-7, with 9 bases that match TRBD1. V lost 5 bases and J lost 2; bases outside the gene matches: 7. From germline, CDR1 is SNHLY and CDR2 FYNNEI. This CDR3 is built from 15 residues. CDR3: CASSPGTGITYEQYF. The CDR3 nucleotides are TGTGCCAGCAGTCCCGGGACAGGGATCACCTACGAGCAGTACTTC.

The rearrangement uses TRBV7-2 and TRBJ1-1; D might be TRBD1 (6 bases). This CDR3 region has 14 residues. Germline-derived CDR1 and CDR2 are SGHTA and FQGNSA. V shed 3 bases and J shed 0 bases, with 8 bases lying between them. The CDR3 DNA reads TGTGCCAGCAGCTTTAGACAGGTGAACACTGAAGCTTTCTTT. Amino acid sequence: CASSFRQVNTEAFF.

This rearrangement joins TRBV29-1 to TRBJ2-1; 10 nucleotides line up with TRBD2. The CDR3 sequence is 15 residues long. J lost 7 bases, V lost 2 bases, and 8 bases had no gene match. CDR1 SQVTM and CDR2 ANQGSEA come from the germline V gene. DNA for the CDR3: TGCAGCGTTGAAACCGTACTAGCGGGAAGGAATGAGCAGTTCTTC. It codes for CSVETVLAGRNEQFF.

The CDR3 loop reads CASSPGTSGRDREQFF. The DNA of the CDR3 is TGTGCCAGCAGCCCAGGGACTAGCGGGAGGGATCGGGAGCAGTTCTTC. The rearrangement links TRBV11-2 to TRBJ2-1; 16 bases line up with TRBD2. CDR1 is SGHAT, CDR2 FQNNGV, per germline. The CDR3 runs 16 residues. The V and J ends lost 5 bases and 10 bases, in that order; junction bases with no gene match: 8.

The chain couples TRBV9 to TRBJ2-1; a weak D match, TRBD2 (5 bases). The V and J ends lost 3 bases and 0 bases respectively, with 19 bases between them. The V gene's germline CDR1 is SGDLS and CDR2 YYNGEE. The CDR3 extends over 18 amino acids. This CDR3 is CASSALRGSAYSYNEQFF. The CDR3 DNA sequence: TGTGCCAGCAGCGCCCTCCGGGGTAGTGCTTACTCCTACAATGAGCAGTTCTTC.

The V call is TRBV2, the J call TRBJ2-1; the D gene is possibly TRBD1 (5 bases). Germline V gene sequence: CDR1 SNHLY, CDR2 FYNNEI. The V end lost 8 bases, the J end lost 6 bases, and 14 bases lay between the germline ends. This CDR3 spans 13 amino acids. CDR3 bases: TGTGCCAGCTCCTACCAGGGCTTCAATGAGCAGTTCTTC. It translates to CASSYQGFNEQFF.

The chain carries TRBV4-2 and TRBJ1-3; 7 positions agree with TRBD1. CDR3 length: 15 residues. CDR1 and CDR2 from the germline V gene are LGHNA and YNFKEQ. With 2 bases clipped from V and 4 bases from J, the junction kept 5 bases outside the gene matches. In DNA form, the CDR3 reads TGTGCCAGCAGCCAAATGGGGGGACAGGGAAACACCATATATTTT. Translating gives CASSQMGGQGNTIYF.

The V gene is TRBV20-1, the J gene TRBJ2-5; 7 nucleotides match TRBD2. The CDR3 is 11 amino acids. Germline V gives CDR1 DFQATT, CDR2 SNEGSKA (reference sequence). The trim removed 4 bases at V and 4 bases at J, leaving 0 bases unmatched. CDR3 loop: CSAKRGETQYF. The CDR3 region has the DNA TGCAGTGCTAAGCGGGGAGAGACCCAGTACTTC.

This clone was counted a single time. The V call is TRBV7-8, the J call TRBJ2-1; D might be TRBD2 (5 bases). This CDR3 spans 14 amino acids. V dropped 7 bases and J dropped 0 bases, with 10 bases sitting between them. Germline V gene sequence: CDR1 SGHVS, CDR2 FQNEAQ. CDR3: CASMGVRSYNEQFF. CDR3 sequence (DNA): TGTGCCAGCATGGGAGTTCGCTCCTACAATGAGCAGTTCTTC.

The chain recombines TRBV9 with TRBJ2-7, with D perhaps matching TRBD1 (7 bases). Germline V lookup: CDR1 SGDLS, CDR2 YYNGEE. The length of the CDR3 is 14 residues. Trimming shortened V by 3 bases and J by 2 bases, and 12 bases separated the two germline ends. Written as DNA, the CDR3 is TGTGCCAGCAGCGGGGGGGACAGTGCCTACGAGCAGTACTTC. This translates into CASSGGDSAYEQYF.

The chain joins TRBV10-3 to TRBJ2-4; 10 bases map to TRBD2. The CDR3 has 16 amino acids. V shed 6 bases and J 1 base; nucleotides not matched to a gene: 6. Germline values: CDR1 ENHRY, CDR2 SYGVKD. The CDR3 loop reads CAISSSGSGAKNIQYF. CDR3 DNA sequence: TGTGCCATCAGCTCTAGCGGGAGTGGTGCCAAAAACATTCAGTACTTC.

This chain connects TRBV30 to TRBJ1-5; D gene ambiguous. The germline V and J ends were trimmed by 3 bases and 2 bases, with 14 bases remaining between them. Germline V lookup: CDR1 GTSNPN, CDR2 SVGIG (reference sequence). CDR3 length: 15 amino acids. The CDR3 DNA sequence: TGTGCCTGGAGCCCCTGGAGCGGTGGCAATCAGCCCCAGCATTTT. Translated, it gives CAWSPWSGGNQPQHF.

V gene TRBV15 combines with J gene TRBJ2-7; D is perhaps TRBD2 (5 bases). Trimming cost V 5 bases and J 3 bases, with 14 bases left between them. The germline gives CDR1 LNHNV, CDR2 YYDKDF (reference sequence). CDR3 length: 14 amino acids. DNA of the CDR3: TGTGCCACCAGCCCCCCGGGAACCCACTACGAGCAGTACTTC. Its protein is CATSPPGTHYEQYF. The entire variable domain, with the rest obtained from reference TRBV15 and TRBJ2-7, is as follows: DAMVIQNPRYQVTQFGKPVTLSCSQTLNHNVMYWYQQKSSQAPKLLFHYYDKDFNNEADTPDNFQSRRPNTSFCFLDIRSPGLGDTAMYLCATSPPGTHYEQYFGPGTRLTVT.

This rearrangement joins TRBV27 to TRBJ2-1, with TRBD2 matching 7 bases. The CDR3 consists of 13 residues. The germline V gene has CDR1 MNHEY and CDR2 SMNVEV (reference sequence). Trimming cost V 3 bases and J 7 bases; bases outside gene matches: 3. CDR3 bases: TGTGCCAGCAGTTTTGCTAGCGGTAATGAGCAGTTCTTC. Amino acid sequence: CASSFASGNEQFF.

V usage is TRBV19 and J usage is TRBJ2-2, with D tentatively TRBD2 (5 bases). CDR1 is LNHDA, CDR2 SQIVND, per germline (reference sequence). V lost 4 bases to trimming and J lost 0 bases, with 18 bases between them. This CDR3 spans 18 amino acids. The chain's CDR3 is CASSTPYWGETNTGELFF. The CDR3 DNA follows: TGTGCCAGTAGTACCCCATACTGGGGAGAGACGAACACCGGGGAGCTGTTTTTT.

The chain couples TRBV28 to TRBJ1-2, with 8 positions matching TRBD1. The length of the CDR3 is 14 residues. V dropped 5 bases and J dropped 8; count of bases not matched to a gene: 10. The V gene's germline CDR1 is MDHEN and CDR2 SYDVKM. CDR3 DNA: TGTGCCAGCAGTCCTCCGGACAGGGTGGGCGGCTACACCTTC. Translation: CASSPPDRVGGYTF.

The chain links TRBV29-1 to TRBJ1-2; D possibly corresponds to TRBD1 (5 bases). Per the germline V gene, CDR1 is SQVTM and CDR2 is ANQGSEA. This CDR3 has 12 residues. The V gene lost 6 bases and the J gene lost 6 bases, with 14 bases spanning the gap. The CDR3 loop reads CSVQGGNDGYTF. The CDR3 region has the DNA TGCAGCGTCCAGGGCGGAAACGATGGCTACACCTTC.

The rearrangement uses TRBV5-1 and TRBJ2-7; 8 bases are a match to TRBD2. V lost 6 bases, J lost 0 bases, and 11 bases stayed unmatched. This CDR3 has 16 amino acids. Germline lookup yields CDR1 SGHRS and CDR2 YFSETQ. CDR3: CASTKAGGTRSYEQYF. CDR3 sequence (DNA): TGCGCCAGCACTAAGGCGGGGGGAACTCGCTCCTACGAGCAGTACTTC.

J is TRBJ2-7 and V is TRBV28, with 7 positions matching TRBD2. This CDR3 region has 15 residues. Per the germline V gene, CDR1 is MDHEN and CDR2 is SYDVKM. Trimming removed 1 base from V and 3 bases from J; junction bases left unmatched: 6. In nucleotides, the CDR3 is TGTGCCAGCAGTTTATTTGGTGGCGGGAGCTACGAGCAGTACTTC. The encoded protein is CASSLFGGGSYEQYF.

The chain employs TRBV27 and TRBJ1-1, with 7 bases lining up with TRBD1. This CDR3 is built from 14 residues. Germline values: CDR1 MNHEY, CDR2 SMNVEV (reference sequence). V gave up 9 bases and J gave up 2 bases; unmatched junction bases: 9. The CDR3 here is CASSKQGSNTEAFF. The CDR3 DNA reads as TGTGCCAGTTCGAAACAGGGGTCCAACACTGAAGCTTTCTTT.

J is TRBJ2-2 and V is TRBV14, with 9 bases identical to TRBD2. Germline assignment: CDR1 SGHDN and CDR2 FVKESK. The CDR3 has 15 amino acids. Trimming at V came to 1 base and at J to 3 bases, leaving 0 bases not matched to a gene. CDR3 residues: CASSQVAGDTGELFF. Written as DNA, the CDR3 is TGTGCCAGCAGCCAAGTAGCGGGGGACACCGGGGAGCTGTTTTTT.